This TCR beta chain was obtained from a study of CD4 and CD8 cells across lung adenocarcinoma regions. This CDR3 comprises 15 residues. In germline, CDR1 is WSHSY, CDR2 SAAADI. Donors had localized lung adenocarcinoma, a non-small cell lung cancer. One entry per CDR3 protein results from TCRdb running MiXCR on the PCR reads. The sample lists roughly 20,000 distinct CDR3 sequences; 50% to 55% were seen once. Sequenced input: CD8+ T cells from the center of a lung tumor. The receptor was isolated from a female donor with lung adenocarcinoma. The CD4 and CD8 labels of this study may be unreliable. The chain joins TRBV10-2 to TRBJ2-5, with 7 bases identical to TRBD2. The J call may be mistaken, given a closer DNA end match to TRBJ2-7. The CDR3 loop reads CASSDPGLSIHEQYF. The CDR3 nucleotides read TGCGCCAGCAGTGACCCGGGACTAAGTATCCACGAGCAGTACTTC.